Listed here are 3 T cell receptor beta chains from one sample, sequenced in a study of cytomegalovirus exposure and HLA in healthy donors. TCRdb's copy holds only in-frame clones and misses some; the assay was immunoSEQ multiplex PCR. The table includes almost 70,000 clones, roughly 95% detected once. Sequenced input: PBMCs. These TCRs come from a woman aged 18 to 35 in good health and CMV-seropositive.

Here the CDR3 DNA reads TGTGCCAGTAGTCCGGGACAGGGTTCTACTGGGGCCAACGTCCTGACTTTC. Amino acids: CASSPGQGSTGANVLTF. V and J are TRBV19 and TRBJ2-6; TRBD1 matches at 9 bases. CDR3 length: 17 amino acids. The germline CDR1 and CDR2 sequences are LNHDA and SQIVND (reference sequence). V dropped 5 bases and J dropped 2; count of bases not matched to a gene: 7.

This clone has only a few counts. The chain couples TRBV19 to TRBJ2-1; D gene uncertain. V was clipped by 3 bases and J by 6 bases, with 3 bases between them. The V gene's germline CDR1 is LNHDA and CDR2 SQIVND (reference sequence). This CDR3 has 11 residues. CDR3 DNA sequence: TGTGCCAGTAGTATTCTCAATGAGCAGTTCTTC. Encoded protein: CASSILNEQFF.

V gene TRBV7-8 combines with J gene TRBJ2-7; possible D gene TRBD2, 6 bases. The CDR3 extends over 15 amino acids. Trimming took off 5 bases at V and 2 bases at J, with 16 bases between the two ends. Germline lookup yields CDR1 SGHVS and CDR2 FQNEAQ. The CDR3 DNA follows: TGTGCCAGCAGCGGCGGGACTCGGACCCCCTACGAGCAGTACTTC. Translating gives CASSGGTRTPYEQYF.